The next 25 T cell receptor beta chains were all read from a single sample in a study of cytomegalovirus exposure and HLA in healthy donors. Researchers ran the PCR with 60 Vbeta and 13 Jbeta primers. Produced via immunoSEQ multiplex PCR; TCRdb's table is partial and in-frame only. The sample comprises 200,000 to 250,000 clones, under 85% of which are singletons, and around 1.7% rests with the top ten. The sample consisted of PBMCs. All receptors derive from a man aged 50-60 years in good health and CMV-seronegative.

The chain uses TRBV19 and TRBJ1-1, with D tentatively TRBD1 (6 bases). From germline, CDR1 is LNHDA and CDR2 SQIVND (reference sequence). The CDR3 length is 13 residues. V lost 3 bases and J 6 bases, leaving 11 bases between the germline ends. CDR3 loop: CASSIRGSAEAFF. The CDR3 nucleotides read TGTGCCAGTAGTATCAGGGGAAGCGCTGAAGCTTTCTTT.

The chain links TRBV6-1 to TRBJ2-7; 11 positions agree with TRBD2. J lost 2 bases, V lost 6 bases, and 9 bases had no gene match. The CDR3 extends over 16 amino acids. CDR1 and CDR2 from the germline V gene are MNHNS and SASEGT. The CDR3 spells CASRERTSGSAYEQYF. Here the CDR3 DNA reads TGTGCCAGCAGAGAACGCACTAGCGGGAGTGCCTACGAGCAGTACTTC.

This chain uses TRBV11-2 with TRBJ2-1; D might be TRBD1 (7 bases). V was clipped by 5 bases and J by 1 base, with 18 bases between them. In germline, CDR1 is SGHAT, CDR2 FQNNGV. The CDR3 has 17 amino acids. The CDR3 here is CASSLGAGQLSYNEQFF. CDR3 DNA: TGTGCCAGCAGCCTAGGGGCGGGACAGCTATCCTACAATGAGCAGTTCTTC.

This clone was counted between two and nine times. V usage is TRBV19 and J usage is TRBJ2-1, with TRBD1 matching over 12 bases. Germline V gene sequence: CDR1 LNHDA, CDR2 SQIVND (reference sequence). The V and J ends lost 6 bases and 9 bases, in that order; junction bases with no gene match: 9. CDR3 length equals 15 residues. The CDR3 loop reads CASRMTGTGGREQFF. The CDR3 region has the DNA TGTGCCAGTAGGATGACCGGGACAGGGGGCCGTGAGCAGTTCTTC.

The chain is built from TRBV30 and TRBJ2-7; 9 bases agree with TRBD1. Germline lookup yields CDR1 GTSNPN and CDR2 SVGIG (reference sequence). The length of the CDR3 is 14 residues. The J segment lost 1 base and the V segment lost 3 bases, leaving 4 bases of the junction unmatched. This CDR3 reads CAWSGTGKSYEQYF. The CDR3 DNA follows: TGTGCCTGGAGCGGGACAGGGAAATCCTACGAGCAGTACTTC. The entire variable domain, with the rest obtained from reference TRBV30 and TRBJ2-7, is as follows: SQTIHQWPATLVQPVGSPLSLECTVEGTSNPNLYWYRQAAGRGLQLLFYSVGIGQISSEVPQNLSASRPQDRQFILSSKKLLLSDSGFYLCAWSGTGKSYEQYFGPGTRLTVT.

This chain joins TRBV5-1 and TRBJ2-5, with 9 bases that match TRBD2. Germline CDR1 SGHRS, CDR2 YFSETQ. With 3 bases clipped from V and 4 bases from J, the junction kept 10 bases outside the gene matches. The CDR3 sequence is 16 residues long. The DNA of the CDR3 is TGCGCCAGCAGCTCAGGGTTAGCGGGAGAGGGAGAGACCCAGTACTTC. Its translation: CASSSGLAGEGETQYF.

The CDR3, as DNA: TGTGCCAGCAGCGTCGGACTAGCGGGATTAGAGACCCAGTACTTC. It specifies CASSVGLAGLETQYF. The V call is TRBV7-7, the J call TRBJ2-5, with 12 nucleotides matching TRBD2. The V gene end was trimmed by 5 bases and the J gene end by 4 bases; junction bases not matched to a gene: 5. The CDR3 is made up of 15 amino acids. The V gene's germline CDR1 is SSHAT and CDR2 FNYEAQ (reference sequence).

This clone appeared a single time. The V and J genes are TRBV27 and TRBJ2-5; D remains unclear. The DNA end is more similar to TRBJ2-7, so the J call may be wrong. CDR1 is MNHEY, CDR2 SMNVEV, per germline (reference sequence). This CDR3 has 11 residues. The CDR3 sequence is CASSFSNEQYF. DNA of the CDR3: TGTGCCAGCAGTTTTTCCAACGAGCAGTACTTC.

The chain is built from TRBV29-1 and TRBJ2-3, with a possible D match to TRBD1 (6 bases). Between the trimmed V and J ends, which lost 3 bases and 14 bases, there was a span of 15 bases. Germline CDR1 reads SQVTM; CDR2 reads ANQGSEA. This CDR3 has 11 amino acids. As DNA, the CDR3 is TGCAGCGTTGATGGGGGCGCAGGTTTGTATTTT. Translation gives CSVDGGAGLYF.

The chain recombines TRBV6-6 with TRBJ2-7; D possibly corresponds to TRBD2 (5 bases). The germline V gene has CDR1 MNHNY and CDR2 SVGAGI (reference sequence). V gave up 11 bases and J gave up 2 bases, with 10 bases separating them. This CDR3 spans 11 amino acids. CDR3 nucleotide sequence: TGTGCCTGTTCCGGGACCTACGAGCAGTACTTC. It encodes CACSGTYEQYF.

The rearrangement joins TRBV9 to TRBJ2-1, with TRBD2 matching 10 bases. The length of the CDR3 is 14 residues. The germline gives CDR1 SGDLS, CDR2 YYNGEE. V lost 4 bases, J lost 5 bases, and 3 bases stayed unmatched. The CDR3 sequence is CASSSSGRDNEQFF. CDR3 nucleotide sequence: TGTGCCAGCAGCTCTAGCGGGAGAGACAATGAGCAGTTCTTC.

The chain links TRBV5-1 to TRBJ2-7; 7 bases align to TRBD1. CDR1 and CDR2 from the germline V gene are SGHRS and YFSETQ. The CDR3 has 15 residues. V was clipped by 5 bases and J by 0 bases; unmatched bases: 8. For the CDR3, the DNA is TGCGCCAGCAGACGAGGGGGCTATAGCTCCTACGAGCAGTACTTC. This sequence encodes CASRRGGYSSYEQYF.

With regard to this clone: One end of the junction is discordant with germline, which a read error may explain. V gene TRBV7-9 combines with J gene TRBJ1-2; 7 bases agree with TRBD1. This CDR3 has 17 residues. Germline loops: CDR1 SEHNR, CDR2 FQNEAQ (reference sequence). The CDR3 sequence: CSSSFLTGVPSNYGYTF. The DNA for the CDR3 is TGTTCCAGCAGCTTCTTAACAGGGGTCCCTTCTAACTATGGCTACACCTTC.

The chain couples TRBV6-5 to TRBJ2-2; no clear D. Germline V gives CDR1 MNHEY, CDR2 SVGAGI. The V end lost 2 bases, the J end lost 1 base, and 5 bases lay between the germline ends. The CDR3 runs to 14 residues. The CDR3 coding sequence is TGTGCCAGCAGTTACAACGGGAACACCGGGGAGCTGTTTTTT. Translated, it gives CASSYNGNTGELFF.

The V and J genes are TRBV27 and TRBJ2-1, with TRBD2 matching 12 bases. The CDR3 runs 15 residues. The trim removed 6 bases at V and 5 bases at J, leaving 5 bases unmatched. CDR1 and CDR2 from the germline V gene are MNHEY and SMNVEV (reference sequence). CDR3 nucleotides: TGTGCCAGCAGCCCACTAGCGGGAGGCCACAATGAGCAGTTCTTC. Translation gives CASSPLAGGHNEQFF.

The chain employs TRBV18 and TRBJ2-7; TRBD2 aligns across 11 bases. The CDR3 loop spans 15 amino acids. The V gene end was trimmed by 3 bases and the J gene end by 2 bases; junction bases not matched to a gene: 3. Germline V gene data show CDR1 as KGHSH and CDR2 as LQKENI. This CDR3 is CASSPGTSGAYEQYF. For the CDR3, the DNA is TGTGCCAGCTCACCTGGGACTAGCGGCGCCTACGAGCAGTACTTC. Looking up the rest from reference TRBV18 and TRBJ2-7 gives the full variable domain: NAGVMQNPRHLVRRRGQEARLRCSPMKGHSHVYWYRQLPEEGLKFMVYLQKENIIDESGMPKERFSAEFPKEGPSILRIQQVVRGDSAAYFCASSPGTSGAYEQYFGPGTRLTVT.

This clone came up once. The V gene is TRBV5-4, the J gene TRBJ2-3, with 8 positions matching TRBD2. In germline, CDR1 is SGHNT, CDR2 YYREEE (reference sequence). The CDR3 totals 16 residues. V was pared by 3 bases and J by 3 bases, with 9 bases of the junction left unmatched. This CDR3 is CASSSVSGRGTDTQYF. CDR3 DNA: TGTGCCAGCAGCTCTGTCAGCGGGAGAGGGACAGATACGCAGTATTTT. Full variable domain (remainder filled in from reference TRBV5-4 and TRBJ2-3): ETGVTQSPTHLIKTRGQQVTLRCSSQSGHNTVSWYQQALGQGPQFIFQYYREEENGRGNFPPRFSGLQFPNYSSELNVNALELDDSALYLCASSSVSGRGTDTQYFGPGTRLTVL.

The rearrangement joins TRBV10-3 to TRBJ1-4; the D gene is possibly TRBD1 (5 bases). V shed 6 bases and J shed 5 bases, with 7 bases lying between them. The CDR3 extends over 12 amino acids. Germline CDR1 and CDR2: ENHRY and SYGVKD. The CDR3 DNA reads as TGTGCCATCAGCGGACACAATGAAAAACTGTTTTTT. Translation gives CAISGHNEKLFF.

CDR3 nucleotide sequence: TGTGCCAGCAGTGCGGGGTTAGGGACTAGCGCTAGCACAGATACGCAGTATTTT. It codes for CASSAGLGTSASTDTQYF. The chain employs TRBV2 and TRBJ2-3, with 10 bases lining up with TRBD2. After removal of 4 bases from V and 0 bases from J, the junction contained 10 bases not matched to a gene. The CDR3 contains 18 residues. CDR1 is SNHLY, CDR2 FYNNEI, per germline.

This clone was detected only a few times. The rearrangement uses TRBV9 and TRBJ1-2, with D possibly TRBD1 on 6 matching bases. The CDR3 sequence is 15 residues long. The V and J ends lost 3 bases and 3 bases respectively, with 15 bases between them. Germline CDR1 and CDR2: SGDLS and YYNGEE. The CDR3 nucleotides are TGTGCCAGCAGCGGGGGGGGCACCGCTTACTATGGCTACACCTTC. This gives the protein CASSGGGTAYYGYTF.

The V and J genes are TRBV19 and TRBJ1-5; D gene ambiguous. Trimming stripped 4 bases from V and 1 base from J, with 11 bases between. The CDR3 loop spans 15 amino acids. The germline V gene encodes CDR1 LNHDA and CDR2 SQIVND (reference sequence). Written as DNA, the CDR3 is TGTGCCAGTAGTAGTACAGATTTCAGCAATCAGCCCCAGCATTTT. Translating it yields CASSSTDFSNQPQHF. The full variable domain, rest sourced from reference TRBV19 and TRBJ1-5, is DGGITQSPKYLFRKEGQNVTLSCEQNLNHDAMYWYRQDPGQGLRLIYYSQIVNDFQKGDIAEGYSVSREKKESFPLTVTSAQKNPTAFYLCASSSTDFSNQPQHFGDGTRLSIL.

For this clone: This same CDR3 is encoded by further DNA sequences in the sample. V usage is TRBV15 and J usage is TRBJ1-1; D is possibly TRBD1 (6 bases). Germline V gene data show CDR1 as LNHNV and CDR2 as YYDKDF (reference sequence). CDR3 length: 14 amino acids. Trimming cost V 0 bases and J 1 base, with 6 bases left between them. The DNA of the CDR3 is TGTGCCACCAGCAGAGACAGGGGGAACACTGAAGCTTTCTTT. This translates into CATSRDRGNTEAFF.

This clone came up a few times. V is TRBV18 and J is TRBJ2-1; 10 bases fit TRBD2. Per germline, CDR1 KGHSH and CDR2 LQKENI. Unmatched junction bases numbered 16, after V lost 3 bases and J lost 14 bases. The CDR3 loop spans 16 amino acids. In DNA, the CDR3 is TGTGCCAGCTCACCCAGCACTAGCGGGAACTCTTATAGGGAGTTCTTC. As protein: CASSPSTSGNSYREFF.

The rearrangement uses TRBV28 and TRBJ1-1, with 8 nucleotides matching TRBD1. Germline V gene data show CDR1 as MDHEN and CDR2 as SYDVKM. Trimming at V came to 3 bases and at J to 0 bases, leaving 6 bases not matched to a gene. The CDR3 spans 16 residues. CDR3: CASSFYGQGLNTEAFF. CDR3 DNA sequence: TGTGCCAGCAGTTTTTACGGACAGGGTTTGAACACTGAAGCTTTCTTT.

The chain joins TRBV7-2 to TRBJ2-1; TRBD2 aligns across 8 bases. This CDR3 is 15 amino acids long. CDR1 and CDR2 (germline): SGHTA, FQGNSA. V dropped 5 bases and J dropped 7; count of bases not matched to a gene: 10. CDR3 bases: TGTGCCAGCAGCCCAGGGACGGGAGGGTCAAATGAGCAGTTCTTC. Translation: CASSPGTGGSNEQFF. The whole variable domain, filled in from reference TRBV7-2 and TRBJ2-1, reads GAGVSQSPSNKVTEKGKDVELRCDPISGHTALYWYRQSLGQGLEFLIYFQGNSAPDKSGLPSDRFSAERTGGSVSTLTIQRTQQEDSAVYLCASSPGTGGSNEQFFGPGTRLTVL.